This T cell receptor beta chain was captured by sequencing in a study of CD8 T cells in ankylosing spondylitis. MiXCR was run by TCRdb on the 5' RACE reads, yielding one entry per CDR3 protein. This table has approximately 240,000 distinct CDR3 sequences, more than 9% appearing once. The germline V gene has CDR1 SGHRS and CDR2 YFSETQ. This CDR3 spans 14 amino acids. The germline V and J ends were trimmed by 0 bases and 5 bases, with 11 bases remaining between them. This clonotype was counted many times. V usage is TRBV5-1 and J usage is TRBJ2-5; no definite D call. The clonotype was recovered from a male donor with ankylosing spondylitis or in good health (not recorded which). The sequencing sample was made of blood, either unsorted or a sorted T cell fraction (not recorded which). CDR3 sequence: CASSLEGNGETQYF. DNA for the CDR3: TGCGCCAGCAGCTTGGAGGGCAACGGGGAGACCCAGTACTTC.